The rows below give T cell receptor beta chains drawn from one sample of a study of identical twins. TCRdb redid the calling of the 5' RACE reads with MiXCR, one entry per CDR3 protein. The repertoire holds around 1.7 million distinct CDR3 sequences, with about 31% as singletons. Sequences were obtained from cord blood. Receptors were obtained from a newborn girl in good health. The CDR3 runs from the conserved cysteine through the conserved F or W. The order of the fields is V gene, CDR3 length, J gene, D gene, clone size, CDR3 DNA, CDR3 protein. The D gene is left open where the match is weak. Clone sizes are given selectively: once, few, many, or a class where the clone is expanded.

TRBV7-2	13	TRBJ2-7	.	few	TGTGCCAGCAGCTTAGAAACGTTTTACGAGCAGTACTTC	CASSLETFYEQYF
TRBV27	15	TRBJ1-2	.	.	TGTGCCAGCAGAGGAAAAGGAAAGGGCTACTGTGGCTACACCTTC	CASRGKGKGYCGYTF
TRBV27	15	TRBJ1-2	TRBD1	.	TGTGCCAGCACCCACACTAGGGGGCTTAGGGGTGGCTACACCTTC	CASTHTRGLRGGYTF
TRBV10-3	16	TRBJ1-5	TRBD1	many	TGTGCCATCAGTGACCGGACAGGGGGGAGCAATCAGCCCCAGCATTTT	CAISDRTGGSNQPQHF
TRBV5-1	12	TRBJ1-6	TRBD1	few	TGCGCCACAAAACAGGGGAACTCACCCCTCCACTTT	CATKQGNSPLHF
TRBV13	15	TRBJ1-1	TRBD1	.	TGTGCCAGCAGCTCCACCGGACAGGGGACCACTGAAGCTTTCTTT	CASSSTGQGTTEAFF
TRBV20-1	15	TRBJ1-5	.	.	TGCAGTGCTAGAGATCAGGGCTACCTCAATCAGCCCCAGCATTTT	CSARDQGYLNQPQHF
TRBV20-1	10	TRBJ1-2	.	.	TGCAGTGCTCCTGACAACGGCTACACCTTC	CSAPDNGYTF
TRBV14	13	TRBJ1-2	.	few	TGTGCCAGCAGCCAACTTTGGACGGGAGGCTACACCTTC	CASSQLWTGGYTF
TRBV6-1	12	TRBJ2-5	.	.	TGTGCCAGCACCGGGCCTTTGGGGACCCAGTACTTC	CASTGPLGTQYF
TRBV3-1	17	TRBJ2-7	.	.	TGTGCCAGCAGCCAAGAACGCCTTTTTGACTCCTACAATGAGCAGTACTTC	CASSQERLFDSYNEQYF
TRBV5-1	18	TRBJ2-3	TRBD2	few	TGCGCCAGCAGCTTTTCGCCCCAACTAGCGGGGGGGGCAGATACGCAGTATTTT	CASSFSPQLAGGADTQYF
TRBV2	11	TRBJ2-3	.	few	TGTGCCAGCCGTACTCGGGATACGCAGTATTTT	CASRTRDTQYF
TRBV20-1	17	TRBJ2-3	TRBD2	few	TGCAGTGCTAGAGATCTTCGGGCTAGCGGATCCACAGATACGCAGTATTTT	CSARDLRASGSTDTQYF
TRBV6-1	14	TRBJ1-1	.	.	TGTGCCAGCAGCGAACTTCCCTCAGGGCGACGGGCTTTCTTT	CASSELPSGRRAFF
TRBV6-5	17	TRBJ1-6	TRBD1	.	TGTGCCAGCAGTTACGCCCTCCGGACAGGCTATAATTCACCCCTCCACTTT	CASSYALRTGYNSPLHF
TRBV29-1	14	TRBJ2-5	.	few	TGCAGCGTAGAGGGGGATCTAAGCCAAGAGACCCAGTACTTC	CSVEGDLSQETQYF
TRBV6-5	15	TRBJ1-2	.	.	TGTGCCAGCAGTTACGGGGGGGCAACCAACTATGGCTACACCTTC	CASSYGGATNYGYTF
TRBV6-2/TRBV6-3	12	TRBJ2-5	.	.	TGTGCCGGCAGAGTTTCGGCAGAGACCCAGTACTTC	CAGRVSAETQYF
TRBV29-1	11	TRBJ1-2	.	few	TGCAGCGCCGCGGGCGGGCTCGGCTACACCTTC	CSAAGGLGYTF
TRBV7-9	14	TRBJ2-3	.	.	TGTGCCAGCAGCTTAATGCGGGACACAGATACGCAGTATTTT	CASSLMRDTDTQYF
TRBV12-3/TRBV12-4	16	TRBJ2-5	TRBD2	few	TGTGCCAGCAGTTTAAGAGCGGGAGGGCCTTTGGAGACCCAGTACTTC	CASSLRAGGPLETQYF
TRBV6-1	12	TRBJ1-1	TRBD1	.	TGTGCCAGCAGTGAAACAGGGGGTTTGGCTTTCTTT	CASSETGGLAFF